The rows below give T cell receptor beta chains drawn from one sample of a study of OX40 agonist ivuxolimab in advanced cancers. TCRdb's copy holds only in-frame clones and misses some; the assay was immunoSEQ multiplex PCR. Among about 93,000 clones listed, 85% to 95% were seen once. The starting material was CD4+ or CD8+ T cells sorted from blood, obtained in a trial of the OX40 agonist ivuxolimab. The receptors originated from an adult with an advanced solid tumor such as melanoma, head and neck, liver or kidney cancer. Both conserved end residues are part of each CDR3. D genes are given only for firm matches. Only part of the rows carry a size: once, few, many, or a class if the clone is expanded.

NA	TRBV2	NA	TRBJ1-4	TGTGCCAGCAGTGAATATGCAACTAATGAAAAACTGTTTTTT	CASSEYATNEKLFF
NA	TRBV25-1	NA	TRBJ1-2	TGTGCCAGCAGTGTCTCTACTCTTTATGGCTACACCTTC	CASSVSTLYGYTF
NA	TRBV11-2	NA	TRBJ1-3	TGTGCCAGCAGCAATAGTCCTGGAAACACCATATATTTT	CASSNSPGNTIYF
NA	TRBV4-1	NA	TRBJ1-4	TGCGCCAGCAGCCAAGATCCATCGACACGGATTAATGAAAAACTGTTTTTT	CASSQDPSTRINEKLFF
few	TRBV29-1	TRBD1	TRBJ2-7	TGCAGCGTTACAGGGGGCTACGAGCAGTACTTC	CSVTGGYEQYF
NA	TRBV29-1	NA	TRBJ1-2	TGCAGCGTCACGGGGGACCGTTATGGCTACACCTTC	CSVTGDRYGYTF
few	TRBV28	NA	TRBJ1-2	TGTGCCAGCAGTTTACTTGGGGCGACAGACTTCACGGGCTACACCTTC	CASSLLGATDFTGYTF
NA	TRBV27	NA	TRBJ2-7	TGTGCCAGCAGTTTGCAGGGATCACCACCCTACGAGCAGTACTTC	CASSLQGSPPYEQYF
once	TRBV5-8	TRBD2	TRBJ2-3	TGTGCCAGCAGGTCCACCGGGACTAGCGGGGAAAGGTATACGCAGTATTTT	CASRSTGTSGERYTQYF
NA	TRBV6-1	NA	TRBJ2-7	TGTGCCAGCGAGGGACAAGAATACGAGCAGTACTTC	CASEGQEYEQYF
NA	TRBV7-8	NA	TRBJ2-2	TGTGCCAGCAGCTTAGCCCTAGACACCGGGGAGCTGTTTTTT	CASSLALDTGELFF
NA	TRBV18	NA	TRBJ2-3	TGTGCCAGCTCGCACAGGGAGGTCCCAGATACGCAGTATTTT	CASSHREVPDTQYF
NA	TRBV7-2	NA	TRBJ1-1	TGTGCCAGCAGCTGGTGGGACGATAGTCCCACTGAAGCTTTCTTT	CASSWWDDSPTEAFF
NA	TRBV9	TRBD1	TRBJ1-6	TGTGCCAGCAGCTCCGGGACAGGGGGTTCACCCCTCCACTTT	CASSSGTGGSPLHF
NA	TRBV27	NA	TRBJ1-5	TGTGCCAGCAGTTTATCGCCTGCCTTGACGCCCCAGCATTTT	CASSLSPALTPQHF
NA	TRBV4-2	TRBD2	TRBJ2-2	TGTGCCAGCAGCCAAGCGGGGGTTAGCGGGAGATCCTGGGAGCTGTTTTTT	CASSQAGVSGRSWELFF
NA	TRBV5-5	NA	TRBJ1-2	TGTGCCACGCTTCCGGGGTTACCACCTGCGTCAAGCTATGGCTACACCTTC	CATLPGLPPASSYGYTF
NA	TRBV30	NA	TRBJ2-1	TGTGCCTGGAGTGGGACTTCTCCTTCCTACAATGAGCAGTTCTTC	CAWSGTSPSYNEQFF
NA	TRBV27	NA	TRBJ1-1	TGTGCCAGCAGTTTATGGGGCCAGGGCACTGAAGCTTTCTTT	CASSLWGQGTEAFF
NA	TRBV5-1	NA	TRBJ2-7	TGCGCCAGCAGCTTCGCCGTAGCCTACGAGCAGTACTTC	CASSFAVAYEQYF
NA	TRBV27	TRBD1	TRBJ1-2	TGTGCCAGCAGTCCCCGGACAGGGCTGGCTAGCTACACCTTC	CASSPRTGLASYTF
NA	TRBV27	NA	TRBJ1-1	TGTGCCAGCAGTTTCAGGTCCGCGAACACTGAAGCTTTCTTT	CASSFRSANTEAFF
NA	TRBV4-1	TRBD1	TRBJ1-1	TGCGCCAGCAGCCTCACGGACAGGGCTATATTTAACACTGAAGCTTTCTTT	CASSLTDRAIFNTEAFF
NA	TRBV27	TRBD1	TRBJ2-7	TGTGCCAGCAGTTTATCAGGGACAGGGTCCTACGAGCAGTACTTC	CASSLSGTGSYEQYF
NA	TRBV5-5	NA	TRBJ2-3	TGTGCCAGCAGCGCGGGTGTAGATACGCAGTATTTT	CASSAGVDTQYF
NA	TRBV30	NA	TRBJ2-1	TGTGCCTGGAGGGTGCGGGGATACTACAATGAGCAGTTCTTC	CAWRVRGYYNEQFF
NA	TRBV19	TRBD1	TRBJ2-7	TGTGCCAGTACTCCGGGACAGGGACCCTACGAGCAGTACTTC	CASTPGQGPYEQYF
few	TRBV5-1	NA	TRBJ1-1	TGCGCCAGCAGCTTCTCGGGTCTCCTGGGAACCACTGAAGCTTTCTTT	CASSFSGLLGTTEAFF
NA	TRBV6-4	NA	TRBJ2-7	TGTGCCAGCAGGCCCCCCCCGGGGGTGGCAGGCGAGCAGTACTTC	CASRPPPGVAGEQYF
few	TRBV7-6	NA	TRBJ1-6	TGTGCCAGCAGCGCGGCGCTGGGGGATTCACCCCTCCACTTT	CASSAALGDSPLHF
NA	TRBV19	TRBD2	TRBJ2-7	TGTGCCAGTAGTCCCGGGACTAGCGGAACCTACGAGCAGTACTTC	CASSPGTSGTYEQYF
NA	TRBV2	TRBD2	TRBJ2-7	TGTGCCGGCGGTCTAGCGGGATACGAGCAGTACTTC	CAGGLAGYEQYF
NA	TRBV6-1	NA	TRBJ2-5	TGTGCCAGCAGTGCCGCTGACTACCGCTCATTGGAGACCCAGTACTTC	CASSAADYRSLETQYF
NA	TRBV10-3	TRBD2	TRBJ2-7	TGTGCCATCCAACCAGCCGGGGGGACCTACGAGCAGTACTTC	CAIQPAGGTYEQYF
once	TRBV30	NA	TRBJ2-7	TGTGCCTGGAGTCCACGACTAGAGTACGAGCAGTACTTC	CAWSPRLEYEQYF
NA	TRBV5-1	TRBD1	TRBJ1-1	TGCGCCAGCAGCTTGGGCTGGGACAGGGTTGAAGCTTTCTTT	CASSLGWDRVEAFF
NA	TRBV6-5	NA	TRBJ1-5	TGTGCCAGCAGAACCGGGACTTCGGGCAATCAGCCCCAGCATTTT	CASRTGTSGNQPQHF
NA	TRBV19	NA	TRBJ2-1	TGTGCCAGTAGTATAGAAGGTCACTACAATGAGCAGTTCTTC	CASSIEGHYNEQFF